This passage covers 7 T cell receptor beta chains from one sample sequenced in a study of technical replicates of blood from a handful of donors. Here immunoSEQ multiplex PCR was the method, and the copy in TCRdb shows in-frame clones only, minus some. The sample yields 55,000 to 75,000 clones, 92% seen once. Sequencing was carried out using T cells isolated from PBMCs. The receptors were gathered from a human donor in good health.

CDR3 bases: TGTGCCAGCAGAATGGGGACAGGGGGCTACGAGCAGTACTTC. Translated: CASRMGTGGYEQYF. This chain uses TRBV6-5 with TRBJ2-7, with TRBD1 identical over 11 bases. Germline V gene data show CDR1 as MNHEY and CDR2 as SVGAGI. The CDR3 extends over 14 amino acids. With V trimmed by 6 bases and J by 3 bases, 4 bases remained unmatched.

CDR3 sequence reads: CASSLRAGRYNEQFF. CDR3 nucleotide sequence: TGTGCCAGCAGCTTAAGAGCGGGCCGCTACAATGAGCAGTTCTTC. The chain links TRBV5-4 to TRBJ2-1; tentative D call: TRBD2 (6 bases). Trimming removed 2 bases from V and 3 bases from J, with 12 bases in between. This CDR3 has 15 amino acids. Germline-derived CDR1 and CDR2 are SGHNT and YYREEE (reference sequence).

V gene TRBV5-1 combines with J gene TRBJ1-2; no clear D. Trimming cost V 0 bases and J 1 base, with 10 bases left between them. This CDR3 is built from 15 residues. Germline values: CDR1 SGHRS, CDR2 YFSETQ. Here the CDR3 DNA reads TGCGCCAGCAGCTTGGAACCCGGGAATAACTATGGCTACACCTTC. Its translation is CASSLEPGNNYGYTF.

This clone was seen a single time. The V and J genes are TRBV5-6 and TRBJ2-2, with 9 nucleotides matching TRBD2. The CDR3 is made up of 18 amino acids. Trimming removed 0 bases from V and 5 bases from J; junction bases left unmatched: 11. Germline V gene data show CDR1 as SGHDT and CDR2 as YYEEEE. The CDR3 coding sequence is TGTGCCAGCAGCTTGGGCCCTAGCGGGATTCGTGTAACCGGGGAGCTGTTTTTT. As protein: CASSLGPSGIRVTGELFF.

The chain recombines TRBV6-1 with TRBJ2-3, with a weak D call TRBD2 (7 bases). This CDR3 is built from 14 residues. Germline V gene sequence: CDR1 MNHNS, CDR2 SASEGT. Trimming stripped 8 bases from V and 4 bases from J, with 16 bases between. Here the CDR3 reads CASGPGGAADTQYF. In DNA, the CDR3 is TGTGCCAGCGGCCCGGGGGGCGCAGCAGATACGCAGTATTTT.

This chain connects TRBV30 to TRBJ1-1; D possibly corresponds to TRBD1 (6 bases). The length of the CDR3 is 13 residues. The germline V and J ends were trimmed by 3 bases and 0 bases, with 8 bases remaining between them. From germline, CDR1 is GTSNPN and CDR2 SVGIG (reference sequence). The CDR3 DNA is TGTGCCTGGAGGGGGGCGGTGAACACTGAAGCTTTCTTT. Protein sequence: CAWRGAVNTEAFF.

The chain couples TRBV13 to TRBJ1-5; 9 bases are shared with TRBD1. Germline CDR1 is PRHDT and CDR2 is FYEKMQ (reference sequence). The V gene end was trimmed by 5 bases and the J gene end by 7 bases; junction bases not matched to a gene: 6. The length of the CDR3 is 14 residues. The CDR3 spells CASSTGTGRQPQHF. For the CDR3, the DNA is TGTGCCAGCAGCACCGGGACAGGGCGCCAGCCCCAGCATTTT.